The present TCR beta chain was sequenced within a study of T-cell memory formation after mild COVID-19. Using constant-segment primers, 5'RACE produced TCR alpha and TCR beta cDNA libraries carrying sample barcodes and UMIs. TCRdb re-called the 5' RACE reads with MiXCR, one entry per CDR3 protein. Seen here are around 440,000 distinct CDR3 sequences, roughly 18% observed once, and the top ten hold over 9%. Study-level points and caveats: While clones contracting from day 15 to 85 were balanced between CD4 and CD8, later expanders leaned CD4+. In second-wave clones peaking day 37, SARS-CoV-2 specificity remained unconfirmed. In pre-infection memory, a portion of responding clones appeared, which suggested that cross-reactive memory joined.

The CDR3 contains 17 residues. CDR1 SGHTA and CDR2 FQGTGA come from the germline V gene. Unmatched junction bases numbered 16, after V lost 5 bases and J lost 6 bases. As regards this clonotype: The antigen is not known.

The chain employs TRBV7-3 and TRBJ2-1; 7 nucleotides match TRBD1. The clonotype was recovered from an adult woman who had mild COVID-19 (a few samples of this study predate the infection). Cell type and time point are not known. Sequenced sample: PBMCs or a T cell subset sorted from them (not recorded which). CDR3 loop: CASSPRLLQGVSNEQFF. The CDR3 DNA reads as TGTGCCAGCAGCCCCCGCCTGTTGCAGGGGGTATCCAATGAGCAGTTCTTC.